This TCR beta chain comes out of a study of blood T cell repertoires in COVID-19. Study overall: Sites across the United States, Italy and Spain contributed samples from acute and convalescent COVID-19. PBMCs, B-cell-depleted T cells, or T cells provided the cDNA or gDNA that made up the material.

Original processing notes: Counts of nucleated cells, estimated from reference gene primer amplification, were obtained. TCRdb's table, derived via immunoSEQ multiplex PCR, lists solely in-frame clones and lacks some. D and trimming come from the DNA, and the V and J calls and clone size come from that table. The sample contains some 100,000 clones, approximately 78% of which appear only once. The CDR3 extends over 13 amino acids. V was cut by 6 bases and J by 3 bases, with 11 bases left in between. Germline V CDR1 and CDR2: WSHSY, SAAADI. This clone was counted only a few times. The source is a man aged 50 or older with active or convalescent COVID-19. J is TRBJ1-2 and V is TRBV10-2, with D possibly matching TRBD1 (5 bases). Sample: peripheral blood. In DNA form, the CDR3 reads TGCGCCAGCAGCGAAGGGGTAGACTATGGCTACACCTTC. Its protein is CASSEGVDYGYTF.